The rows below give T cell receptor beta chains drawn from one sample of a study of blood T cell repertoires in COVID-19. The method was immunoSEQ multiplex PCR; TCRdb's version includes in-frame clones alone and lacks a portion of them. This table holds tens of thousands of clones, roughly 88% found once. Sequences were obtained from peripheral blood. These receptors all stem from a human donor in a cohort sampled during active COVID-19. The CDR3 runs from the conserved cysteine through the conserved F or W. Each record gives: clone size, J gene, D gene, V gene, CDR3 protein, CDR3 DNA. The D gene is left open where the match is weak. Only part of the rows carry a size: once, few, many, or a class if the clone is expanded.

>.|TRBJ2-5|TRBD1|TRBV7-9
CASSSTGEETQYF
TGTGCCAGCAGCTCGACAGGGGAAGAGACCCAGTACTTC
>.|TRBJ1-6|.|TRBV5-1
CASSLVGSSYNSPLHF
TGCGCCAGCAGCTTGGTAGGGAGCTCCTATAATTCACCCCTCCACTTT
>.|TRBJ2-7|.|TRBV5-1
CASNSPGLVYEQYF
TGCGCCAGCAACTCACCGGGACTGGTTTACGAGCAGTACTTC
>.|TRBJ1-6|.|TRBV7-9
CASRGGVLSPLHF
TGTGCCAGCAGAGGCGGGGTTCTCTCACCCCTCCACTTT
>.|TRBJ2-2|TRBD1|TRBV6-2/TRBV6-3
CASSYRTGNTGELFF
TGTGCCAGCAGTTACAGGACAGGGAACACCGGGGAGCTGTTTTTT
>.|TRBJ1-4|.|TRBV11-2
CASSFGRQVQAEKLFF
TGTGCCAGCAGCTTTGGTCGACAGGTTCAGGCAGAAAAACTGTTTTTT
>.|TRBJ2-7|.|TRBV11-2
CASSLVTGYEQYF
TGTGCCAGCAGCTTAGTTACGGGTTACGAGCAGTACTTC
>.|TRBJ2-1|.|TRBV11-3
CASSLLGTHNEQFF
TGTGCCAGCAGCCTCCTCGGGACTCACAATGAGCAGTTCTTC
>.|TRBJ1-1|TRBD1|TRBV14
CASSQGQENTEAFF
TGTGCCAGCAGCCAGGGACAGGAGAACACTGAAGCTTTCTTT
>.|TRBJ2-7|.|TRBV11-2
CASSLVSSFNDEQYF
TGTGCCAGCAGCTTAGTCTCCAGTTTTAACGACGAGCAGTACTTC
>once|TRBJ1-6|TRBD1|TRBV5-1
CASSLLTGVGNSPLHF
TGCGCCAGCAGCTTGCTGACAGGGGTTGGTAATTCACCCCTCCACTTT
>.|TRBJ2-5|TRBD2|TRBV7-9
CASSPLPGSSGGEGGTQYF
TGTGCCAGCAGCCCCCTACCGGGGAGTAGCGGGGGGGAAGGGGGGACCCAGTACTTC
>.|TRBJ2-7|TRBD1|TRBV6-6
CASSRDSGGYEQYF
TGTGCCAGCAGTAGGGATTCAGGGGGCTACGAGCAGTACTTC
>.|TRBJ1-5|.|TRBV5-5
CASSLAGRENQPQHF
TGTGCCAGCAGCTTGGCAGGGCGTGAAAATCAGCCCCAGCATTTT
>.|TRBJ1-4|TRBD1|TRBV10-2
CATSPRDRFNEKLFF
TGCGCCACCTCGCCCCGGGACAGATTTAATGAAAAACTGTTTTTT
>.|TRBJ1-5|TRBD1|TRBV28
CASTHPGGLSNQPQHF
TGTGCCAGCACTCATCCAGGGGGCCTGAGCAATCAGCCCCAGCATTTT
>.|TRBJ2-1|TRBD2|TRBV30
CAWSRLAVGGNEQFF
TGTGCCTGGAGTAGACTAGCGGTTGGGGGCAATGAGCAGTTCTTC
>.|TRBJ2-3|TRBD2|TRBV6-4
CASSLGLAVTDTQYF
TGTGCCAGCAGCCTGGGACTAGCGGTTACAGATACGCAGTATTTT
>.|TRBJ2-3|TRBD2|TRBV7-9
CASSRRPSGDTDTQYF
TGTGCCAGCAGCCGAAGGCCCAGCGGGGATACAGATACGCAGTATTTT
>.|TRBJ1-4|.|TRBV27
CASRRTGGTNEKLFF
TGTGCCAGCAGAAGAACCGGAGGGACTAATGAAAAACTGTTTTTT
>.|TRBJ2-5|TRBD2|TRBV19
CASSKPRGSGLETQYF
TGTGCCAGTAGTAAACCCCGGGGTAGCGGGTTAGAGACCCAGTACTTC
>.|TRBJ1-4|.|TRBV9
CASSLGQNNEKLFF
TGTGCCAGCAGCTTAGGACAGAATAATGAAAAACTGTTTTTT
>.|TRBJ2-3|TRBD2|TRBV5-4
CASSLGGSGGATDTQYF
TGTGCCAGCAGCCTGGGGGGGAGCGGGGGAGCCACAGATACGCAGTATTTT
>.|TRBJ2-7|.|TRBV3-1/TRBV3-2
CASSQGTSRAYEQYF
TGTGCCAGCAGCCAAGGGACGTCCAGGGCCTACGAGCAGTACTTC
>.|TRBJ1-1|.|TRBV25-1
CASSGGPEAFF
TGTGCCAGCAGCGGAGGTCCTGAAGCTTTCTTT
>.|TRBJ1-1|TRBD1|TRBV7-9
CASSFITGGTEAFF
TGTGCCAGCAGCTTCATTACAGGGGGGACTGAAGCTTTCTTT
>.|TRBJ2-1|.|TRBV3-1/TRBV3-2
CASSRLGYNEQFF
TGTGCCAGCAGTCGCCTAGGATACAATGAGCAGTTCTTC
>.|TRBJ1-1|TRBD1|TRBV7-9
CASSLTTGGAFF
TGTGCCAGCAGCCTCACGACAGGGGGAGCTTTCTTT
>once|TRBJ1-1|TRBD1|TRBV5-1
CASSRDRGSTEAFF
TGCGCCAGCAGTAGGGACAGGGGGAGCACTGAAGCTTTCTTT
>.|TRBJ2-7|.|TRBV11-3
CASSLADSGEQYF
TGTGCCAGCAGCTTAGCCGACTCTGGGGAGCAGTACTTC
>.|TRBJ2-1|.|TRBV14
CASSLSGPYNEQFF
TGTGCCAGCAGCCTTAGCGGTCCTTACAATGAGCAGTTCTTC
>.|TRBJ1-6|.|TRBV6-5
CTSDVGGYNSPLHF
TGTACCAGCGACGTCGGGGGATATAATTCACCCCTCCACTTT
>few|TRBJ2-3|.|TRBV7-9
CASSLALGFAGSSTDTQYF
TGTGCCAGCAGCTTAGCGCTCGGGTTTGCGGGGAGTAGCACAGATACGCAGTATTTT
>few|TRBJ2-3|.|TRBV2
CASSGGVVSTDTQYF
TGTGCCAGCAGTGGGGGGGTTGTGAGCACAGATACGCAGTATTTT
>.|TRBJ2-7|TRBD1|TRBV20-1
CSASSGGVYEQYF
TGCAGTGCTAGTTCAGGGGGCGTCTACGAGCAGTACTTC
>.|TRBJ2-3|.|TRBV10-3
CARGRGGDTQYF
TGTGCCAGAGGCCGGGGTGGAGATACGCAGTATTTT
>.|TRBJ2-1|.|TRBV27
CASSFGGGSEQFF
TGTGCCAGCAGTTTTGGGGGGGGCAGTGAGCAGTTCTTC
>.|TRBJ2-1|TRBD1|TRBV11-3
CASSSRQGGINEQFF
TGTGCCAGCAGCTCCCGACAGGGTGGCATTAATGAGCAGTTCTTC
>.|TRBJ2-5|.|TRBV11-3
CASSLDRRETQYF
TGTGCCAGCAGCTTAGATAGGAGGGAGACCCAGTACTTC
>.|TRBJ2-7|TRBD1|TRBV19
CASRAGGLREQYF
TGTGCCAGTAGGGCAGGGGGCCTGCGGGAGCAGTACTTC
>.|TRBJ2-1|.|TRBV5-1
CASSLGLPSSYNEQFF
TGCGCCAGCAGCTTGGGACTACCGAGCTCCTACAATGAGCAGTTCTTC
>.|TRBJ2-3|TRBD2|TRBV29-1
CSVSGTSGGDPSTDTQYF
TGCAGCGTATCCGGTACTAGCGGGGGAGACCCTAGCACAGATACGCAGTATTTT
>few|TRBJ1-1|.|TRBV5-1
CASSLQGRTEAFF
TGCGCCAGCAGCTTACAGGGTCGCACTGAAGCTTTCTTT